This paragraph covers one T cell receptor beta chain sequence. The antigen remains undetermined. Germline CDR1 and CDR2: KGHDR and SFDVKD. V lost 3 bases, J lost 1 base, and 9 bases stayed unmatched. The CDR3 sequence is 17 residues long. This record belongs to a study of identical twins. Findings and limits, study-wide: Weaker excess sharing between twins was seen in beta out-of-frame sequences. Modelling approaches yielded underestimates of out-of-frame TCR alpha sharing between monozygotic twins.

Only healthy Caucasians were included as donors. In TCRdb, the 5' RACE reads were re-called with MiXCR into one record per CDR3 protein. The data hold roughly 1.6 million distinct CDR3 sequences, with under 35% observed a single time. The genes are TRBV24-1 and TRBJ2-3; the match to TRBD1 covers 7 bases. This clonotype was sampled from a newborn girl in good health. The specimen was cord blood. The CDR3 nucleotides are TGTGCCACCAGTGATGAAACAGGGGTTAGGGGCACAGATACGCAGTATTTT. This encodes CATSDETGVRGTDTQYF.